Listed below are T cell receptor beta chains from one sample, sequenced in a study of blood T cell repertoires in COVID-19. Sequenced by immunoSEQ multiplex PCR; TCRdb stores in-frame clones only, minus some. The sample carries approximately 470,000 clones, roughly 87% recorded once. The sample consisted of PBMCs or T cells enriched from blood (not recorded which). These receptors all stem from a woman between 18 and 29 years old who had recovered from COVID-19. CDR3s include the opening cysteine and the closing phenylalanine or tryptophan. The order of the fields is V gene, J gene, CDR3 protein.

v_call: TRBV24-1
j_call: TRBJ1-2
cdr3_aa: CATSVSRDYGYTF

v_call: TRBV9
j_call: TRBJ1-1
cdr3_aa: CASSVSGTDPLGTEAFF

v_call: TRBV4-1
j_call: TRBJ2-6
cdr3_aa: CASSQDDRGVPGANVLTF

v_call: TRBV5-6
j_call: TRBJ2-1
cdr3_aa: CASSLGLVGQFF

v_call: TRBV29-1
j_call: TRBJ1-1
cdr3_aa: CSVETDRRNTEAFF

v_call: TRBV14
j_call: TRBJ1-6
cdr3_aa: CASSQTRGSPLHF

v_call: TRBV27
j_call: TRBJ2-1
cdr3_aa: CASSWGLAGVEFF

v_call: TRBV7-8
j_call: TRBJ1-5
cdr3_aa: CASSPQGGSLESNQPQHF

v_call: TRBV30
j_call: TRBJ2-3
cdr3_aa: CAWSRASGVTDTQYF

v_call: TRBV5-1
j_call: TRBJ2-2
cdr3_aa: CASSNDRTNTGELFF

v_call: TRBV7-8
j_call: TRBJ1-4
cdr3_aa: CASTPDRDRGNEKLFF

v_call: TRBV30
j_call: TRBJ1-2
cdr3_aa: CAWSVGTGYGYTF

v_call: TRBV5-1
j_call: TRBJ2-2
cdr3_aa: CASRWGLAWTGELFF

v_call: TRBV28
j_call: TRBJ1-2
cdr3_aa: CASSLIDSYTF

v_call: TRBV5-1
j_call: TRBJ2-1
cdr3_aa: CASSPGTGVSQGQFF

v_call: TRBV18
j_call: TRBJ1-1
cdr3_aa: CASSFGPNTEAFF

v_call: TRBV7-9
j_call: TRBJ2-1
cdr3_aa: CASSAGQGEVFF

v_call: TRBV2
j_call: TRBJ1-6
cdr3_aa: CASSGQGGHSPLHF

v_call: TRBV3-1/TRBV3-2
j_call: TRBJ1-1
cdr3_aa: CASSTTTGQAEAFF

v_call: TRBV11-2
j_call: TRBJ2-3
cdr3_aa: CASSFTGTILETQYF

v_call: TRBV9
j_call: TRBJ1-2
cdr3_aa: CASSVGQGANYGYTF

v_call: TRBV5-8
j_call: TRBJ2-5
cdr3_aa: CASRKGYSQETQYF

v_call: TRBV6-5
j_call: TRBJ2-2
cdr3_aa: CASSYGSPNTGELFF

v_call: TRBV19
j_call: TRBJ1-6
cdr3_aa: CASGASSYNSPLHF

v_call: TRBV7-2
j_call: TRBJ2-7
cdr3_aa: CASSLESGISYEQYF

v_call: TRBV6-5
j_call: TRBJ2-2
cdr3_aa: CASRGTVTGELFF

v_call: TRBV11-3
j_call: TRBJ1-1
cdr3_aa: CASSLEQGDEAFF

v_call: TRBV30
j_call: TRBJ1-5
cdr3_aa: CAWSVQGSGQPQHF

v_call: TRBV6-5
j_call: TRBJ1-1
cdr3_aa: CASSYSREEPNTEAFF

v_call: TRBV18
j_call: TRBJ2-3
cdr3_aa: CASSPPIQADTQYF

v_call: TRBV2
j_call: TRBJ1-6
cdr3_aa: CASSVNRVQSSSYNSPLHF

v_call: TRBV24-1
j_call: TRBJ2-7
cdr3_aa: CAIPDSFYEQYF

v_call: TRBV28
j_call: TRBJ2-7
cdr3_aa: CASSTGRGAARYF

v_call: TRBV7-9
j_call: TRBJ1-4
cdr3_aa: CASRPDFPTGKTNEKLFF

v_call: TRBV11-3
j_call: TRBJ1-5
cdr3_aa: CASSLIARQGKSNQPQHF

v_call: TRBV19
j_call: TRBJ1-5
cdr3_aa: CASSIDGGSNQPQHF

v_call: TRBV10-3
j_call: TRBJ1-5
cdr3_aa: CAISESGQGNQPQHF

v_call: TRBV28
j_call: TRBJ1-6
cdr3_aa: CASSGQGMKNSPLHF

v_call: TRBV6-5
j_call: TRBJ2-5
cdr3_aa: CASSPGGLETQYF

v_call: TRBV6-5
j_call: TRBJ1-2
cdr3_aa: CASSYSHDGYTF

v_call: TRBV3-1/TRBV3-2
j_call: TRBJ1-1
cdr3_aa: CASSQEGSVNTEAFF

v_call: TRBV6-5
j_call: TRBJ1-2
cdr3_aa: CASSYGQQGWGYTF

v_call: TRBV19
j_call: TRBJ2-1
cdr3_aa: CASSIRNEQFF

v_call: TRBV5-4
j_call: TRBJ2-5
cdr3_aa: CASSSWTGGEETQYF

v_call: TRBV4-1
j_call: TRBJ1-2
cdr3_aa: CASSPTHSYPKGQYGGYTF

v_call: TRBV14
j_call: TRBJ1-4
cdr3_aa: CASSVGSGGLNEKLFF

v_call: TRBV30
j_call: TRBJ2-1
cdr3_aa: CAWSPGIGGGYGEQFF

v_call: TRBV4-2
j_call: TRBJ2-3
cdr3_aa: CASSLTSGGNTQYF

v_call: TRBV2
j_call: TRBJ1-6
cdr3_aa: CASSEQGNNSPLHF

v_call: TRBV2
j_call: TRBJ1-2
cdr3_aa: CASSENRVNGYTF

v_call: TRBV7-6
j_call: TRBJ2-3
cdr3_aa: CASSVSAGSIRTDTQYF

v_call: TRBV5-1
j_call: TRBJ2-3
cdr3_aa: CASSRTSGGTDTQYF